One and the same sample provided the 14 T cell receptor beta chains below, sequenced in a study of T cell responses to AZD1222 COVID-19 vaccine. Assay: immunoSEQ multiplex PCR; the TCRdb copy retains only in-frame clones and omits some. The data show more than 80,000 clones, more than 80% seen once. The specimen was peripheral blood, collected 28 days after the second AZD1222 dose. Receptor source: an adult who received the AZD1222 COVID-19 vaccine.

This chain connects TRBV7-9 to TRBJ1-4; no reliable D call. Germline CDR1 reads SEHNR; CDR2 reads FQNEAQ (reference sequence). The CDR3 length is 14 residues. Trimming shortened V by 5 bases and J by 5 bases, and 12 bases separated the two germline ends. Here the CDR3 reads CASSDGQLNEKLFF. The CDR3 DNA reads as TGTGCCAGCAGCGACGGCCAGCTGAATGAAAAACTGTTTTTT.

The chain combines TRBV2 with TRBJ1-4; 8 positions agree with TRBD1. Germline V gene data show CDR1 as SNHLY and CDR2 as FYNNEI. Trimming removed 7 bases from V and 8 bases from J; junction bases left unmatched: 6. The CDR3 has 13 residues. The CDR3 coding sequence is TGTGCCAGCAAGGACAGGGACGGCGAAAAACTGTTTTTT. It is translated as CASKDRDGEKLFF.

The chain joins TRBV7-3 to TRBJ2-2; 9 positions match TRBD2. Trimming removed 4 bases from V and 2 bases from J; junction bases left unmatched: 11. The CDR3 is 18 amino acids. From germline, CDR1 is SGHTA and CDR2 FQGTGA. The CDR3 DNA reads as TGTGCCAGCAGCTCGCAGCCGCTAGCGGGGTTTAACACCGGGGAGCTGTTTTTT. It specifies CASSSQPLAGFNTGELFF.

CDR3 nucleotide sequence: TGTGCCAGCAGGAAGAACACAGGAAACACCGGGGAGCTGTTTTTT. Its protein is CASRKNTGNTGELFF. The chain employs TRBV6-5 and TRBJ2-2; D might be TRBD1 (5 bases). With 6 bases removed from V and 2 bases from J, the gap between germline ends came to 13 bases. The CDR3 length is 15 residues. CDR1 and CDR2 (germline): MNHEY, SVGAGI.

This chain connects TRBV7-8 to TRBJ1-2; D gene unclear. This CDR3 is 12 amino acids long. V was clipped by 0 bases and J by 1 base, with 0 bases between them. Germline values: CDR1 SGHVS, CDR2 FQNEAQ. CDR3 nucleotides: TGTGCCAGCAGCTTAGCTAACTATGGCTACACCTTC. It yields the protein CASSLANYGYTF.

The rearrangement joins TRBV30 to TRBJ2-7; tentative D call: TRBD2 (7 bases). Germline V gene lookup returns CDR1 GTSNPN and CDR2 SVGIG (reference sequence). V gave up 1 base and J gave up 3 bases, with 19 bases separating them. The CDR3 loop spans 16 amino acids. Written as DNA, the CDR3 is TGTGCCTGGAGTGGCTTACAGGGAAGGGGGGGCTACGAGCAGTACTTC. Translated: CAWSGLQGRGGYEQYF.

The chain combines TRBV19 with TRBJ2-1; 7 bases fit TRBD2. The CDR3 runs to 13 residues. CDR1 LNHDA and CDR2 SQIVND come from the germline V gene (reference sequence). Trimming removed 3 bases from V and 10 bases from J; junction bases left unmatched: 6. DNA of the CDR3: TGTGCCAGTAGTATTGGCGGGGGTTCGGAGCAGTTCTTC. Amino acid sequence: CASSIGGGSEQFF.

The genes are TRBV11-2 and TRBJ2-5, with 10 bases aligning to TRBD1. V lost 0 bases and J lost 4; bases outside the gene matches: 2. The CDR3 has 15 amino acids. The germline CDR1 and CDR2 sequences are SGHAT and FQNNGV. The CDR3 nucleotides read TGTGCCAGCAGCTTAGAGGGACAGGGGCTAGAGACCCAGTACTTC. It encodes CASSLEGQGLETQYF.

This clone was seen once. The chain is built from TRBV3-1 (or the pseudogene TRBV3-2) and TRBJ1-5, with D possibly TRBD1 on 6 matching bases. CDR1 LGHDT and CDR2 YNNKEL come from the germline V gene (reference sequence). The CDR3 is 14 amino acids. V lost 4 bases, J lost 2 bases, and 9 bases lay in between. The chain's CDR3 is CASSLQGGNQPQHF. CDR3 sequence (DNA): TGTGCCAGCAGCCTACAGGGAGGCAATCAGCCCCAGCATTTT.

The CDR3 DNA is TGTGCCAGCGAATACAGGGGAGACACTGAAGCTTTCTTT. Protein sequence: CASEYRGDTEAFF. The chain uses TRBV6-6 and TRBJ1-1; 7 bases map to TRBD1. J lost 3 bases, V lost 8 bases, and 6 bases had no gene match. The germline CDR1 and CDR2 sequences are MNHNY and SVGAGI (reference sequence). The CDR3 is 13 amino acids.

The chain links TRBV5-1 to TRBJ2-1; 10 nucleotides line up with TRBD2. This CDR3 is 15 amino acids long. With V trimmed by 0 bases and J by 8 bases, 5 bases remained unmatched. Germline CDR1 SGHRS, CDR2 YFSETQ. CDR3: CASSLASGSRDEQFF. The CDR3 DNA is TGCGCCAGCAGCTTGGCTAGCGGGAGTAGGGATGAGCAGTTCTTC.

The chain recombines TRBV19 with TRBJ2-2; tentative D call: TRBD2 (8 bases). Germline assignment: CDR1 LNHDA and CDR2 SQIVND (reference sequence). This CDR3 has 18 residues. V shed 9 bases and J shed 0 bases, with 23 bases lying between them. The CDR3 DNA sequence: TGTGCCAGCACGGGGACAGTAGGACTAGCAACGAACACCGGGGAGCTGTTTTTT. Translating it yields CASTGTVGLATNTGELFF.

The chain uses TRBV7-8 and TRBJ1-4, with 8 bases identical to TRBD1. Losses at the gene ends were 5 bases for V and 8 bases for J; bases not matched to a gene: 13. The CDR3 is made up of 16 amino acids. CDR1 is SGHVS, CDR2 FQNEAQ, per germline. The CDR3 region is CASSLGLDREGEKLFF. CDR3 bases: TGTGCCAGCAGCCTTGGTCTGGACAGGGAGGGCGAAAAACTGTTTTTT.

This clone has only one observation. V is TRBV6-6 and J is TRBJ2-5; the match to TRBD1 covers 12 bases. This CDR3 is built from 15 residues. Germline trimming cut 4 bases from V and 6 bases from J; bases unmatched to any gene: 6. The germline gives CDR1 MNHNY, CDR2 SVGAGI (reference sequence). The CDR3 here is CASSSGTGGLKTQYF. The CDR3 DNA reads TGTGCCAGCAGTTCCGGGACAGGGGGCTTAAAGACCCAGTACTTC.